This TCR beta chain was found in a study of blood T cell repertoires in COVID-19. The overall study: Samples came from the United States, Italy and Spain, spanning acute and convalescent COVID-19. Nucleic acid was either cDNA or gDNA, and it came from T cells, B-cell-depleted T cells, or PBMCs.

TCRdb keeps only in-frame clones here, not all; method: immunoSEQ multiplex PCR. Among fewer than 250,000 clones listed, roughly 84% were seen once. The participants were between about 18 and 90 years old and came from 24 US areas. Germline CDR1 SGHVS, CDR2 FQNEAQ. Deletions cut 4 bases from V and 1 base from J, with 14 bases between. This CDR3 is 16 amino acids long. J is TRBJ1-3 and V is TRBV7-8; D might be TRBD1 (6 bases). This TCR derives from a woman in her twenties or thirties who had recovered from COVID-19. The source material was PBMCs or T cells enriched from blood (not recorded which). DNA of the CDR3: TGTGCCAGCAGCTCAAAACGGGACACATCTGGAAACACCATATATTTT. This translates into CASSSKRDTSGNTIYF.